One and the same sample provided the 26 T cell receptor beta chains below, sequenced in a study of T cells in localized non-small cell lung cancer. The method was immunoSEQ multiplex PCR; TCRdb's version includes in-frame clones alone and lacks a portion of them. This repertoire shows tens of thousands of clones, 90% found once; its top ten account for around 1%. Sample: peripheral blood, taken before any cancer treatment. The receptors derive from a woman aged 35-75 years with stage I lung adenocarcinoma.

V and J are TRBV9 and TRBJ2-1; 7 positions match TRBD1. The V gene end was trimmed by 3 bases and the J gene end by 4 bases; junction bases not matched to a gene: 4. The CDR3 runs to 14 residues. From germline, CDR1 is SGDLS and CDR2 YYNGEE. In DNA form, the CDR3 reads TGTGCCAGCAGCGCGGGGACAGATTACAATGAGCAGTTCTTC. Translating gives CASSAGTDYNEQFF.

The chain links TRBV7-9 to TRBJ1-1; TRBD1 aligns across 8 bases. Trimming at V came to 5 bases and at J to 0 bases, leaving 8 bases not matched to a gene. Per germline, CDR1 SEHNR and CDR2 FQNEAQ (reference sequence). The CDR3 extends over 16 amino acids. The CDR3 loop reads CASSPRDRNMNTEAFF. CDR3 coding DNA: TGTGCCAGCAGCCCGAGGGACAGGAACATGAACACTGAAGCTTTCTTT.

The rearrangement uses TRBV2 and TRBJ2-7; D may correspond to TRBD1 or TRBD2 (5 bases each). This CDR3 spans 15 amino acids. V was cut by 6 bases and J by 2 bases, with 17 bases left in between. CDR1 and CDR2 from the germline V gene are SNHLY and FYNNEI. The CDR3 DNA sequence: TGTGCCAGCAGCTCCCGGGACCTTACCCCCTACGAGCAGTACTTC. Its protein product is CASSSRDLTPYEQYF. Full variable domain (remainder filled in from reference TRBV2 and TRBJ2-7): EPEVTQTPSHQVTQMGQEVILRCVPISNHLYFYWYRQILGQKVEFLVSFYNNEISEKSEIFDDQFSVERPDGSNFTLKIRSTKLEDSAMYFCASSSRDLTPYEQYFGPGTRLTVT.

Points on this clone: In the same sample, other DNA sequences code for this CDR3. V gene TRBV2 combines with J gene TRBJ1-1, with a possible D match to TRBD1 (5 bases). This CDR3 contains 13 residues. The V gene's germline CDR1 is SNHLY and CDR2 FYNNEI. The V end was cut by 7 bases, the J end by 1 base, with 10 bases between. The chain's CDR3 is CASTLGRNTEAFF. For the CDR3, the DNA is TGTGCCAGCACCCTGGGACGGAACACTGAAGCTTTCTTT. The whole variable domain, filled in from reference TRBV2 and TRBJ1-1, reads EPEVTQTPSHQVTQMGQEVILRCVPISNHLYFYWYRQILGQKVEFLVSFYNNEISEKSEIFDDQFSVERPDGSNFTLKIRSTKLEDSAMYFCASTLGRNTEAFFGQGTRLTVV.

V usage is TRBV7-9 and J usage is TRBJ2-7; maybe TRBD2 (6 bases). Germline V gives CDR1 SEHNR, CDR2 FQNEAQ (reference sequence). The length of the CDR3 is 16 residues. Trimming removed 1 base at V and 5 bases at J, with 18 bases between. The CDR3 DNA sequence: TGTGCCAGCAGCTTAGTGGGGGGACTTCCTTCCAACGAGCAGTACTTC. Protein sequence: CASSLVGGLPSNEQYF.

The rearrangement links TRBV6-6 to TRBJ2-5, with a weak D call TRBD1 (6 bases). This CDR3 spans 13 amino acids. The V end lost 4 bases, the J end lost 5 bases, and 11 bases lay between the germline ends. The germline V gene has CDR1 MNHNY and CDR2 SVGAGI (reference sequence). CDR3 amino acids: CASSLRGSETQYF. The DNA for the CDR3 is TGTGCCAGCAGTTTGAGGGGGTCTGAGACCCAGTACTTC.

The chain combines TRBV7-9 with TRBJ2-1; D gene uncertain. V lost 5 bases and J 3 bases, leaving 17 bases between the germline ends. The CDR3 spans 16 residues. Germline CDR1 and CDR2: SEHNR and FQNEAQ (reference sequence). This CDR3 reads CASSIRPAFYYNEQFF. DNA for the CDR3: TGTGCCAGCAGCATTAGACCAGCCTTCTACTACAATGAGCAGTTCTTC. Looking up the rest from reference TRBV7-9 and TRBJ2-1 gives the full variable domain: DTGVSQNPRHKITKRGQNVTFRCDPISEHNRLYWYRQTLGQGPEFLTYFQNEAQLEKSRLLSDRFSAERPKGSFSTLEIQRTEQGDSAMYLCASSIRPAFYYNEQFFGPGTRLTVL.

The CDR3 bases are TGCAGCGTTGCAACAGGTGGGCACGAGCAGTACTTC. Its translation is CSVATGGHEQYF. This chain links TRBV29-1 with TRBJ2-7, with D possibly being TRBD1 (5 bases). V was cut by 4 bases and J by 5 bases, with 12 bases left in between. This CDR3 is 12 amino acids long. CDR1 is SQVTM, CDR2 ANQGSEA, per germline.

V gene TRBV10-1 combines with J gene TRBJ1-4, with D hard to call. This CDR3 region has 13 residues. Germline V gene data show CDR1 as WNHNN and CDR2 as SYGVQD (reference sequence). V was trimmed by 8 bases and J by 7 bases, leaving 14 bases between them. The CDR3 DNA reads TGCGCCAGCCGACCCTCCGGCAGTGAAAAACTGTTTTTT. Protein sequence: CASRPSGSEKLFF.

The CDR3 DNA sequence: TGTGCCAGCAGCCTAGGACAGGCACCAACTAATGAAAAACTGTTTTTT. Residues: CASSLGQAPTNEKLFF. This sequence joins TRBV7-9 and TRBJ1-4; 7 bases align to TRBD1. V dropped 5 bases and J dropped 0; count of bases not matched to a gene: 6. This CDR3 has 16 amino acids. Germline assignment: CDR1 SEHNR and CDR2 FQNEAQ (reference sequence).

This chain links TRBV7-8 with TRBJ1-2; D is undetermined. Germline loops: CDR1 SGHVS, CDR2 FQNEAQ. The CDR3 has 13 residues. The V end lost 0 bases, the J end lost 3 bases, and 5 bases lay between the germline ends. The DNA of the CDR3 is TGTGCCAGCAGCTTAGCCGGGGACTATGGCTACACCTTC. Translation gives CASSLAGDYGYTF.

This chain uses TRBV7-2 with TRBJ2-1; D is uncertain. This CDR3 contains 15 residues. Germline-derived CDR1 and CDR2 are SGHTA and FQGNSA. Trimming cost V 4 bases and J 0 bases, with 10 bases left between them. This chain's CDR3 is CASSSLPASYNEQFF. In DNA form, the CDR3 reads TGTGCCAGCAGCTCCCTGCCAGCCTCCTACAATGAGCAGTTCTTC.

CDR3 loop: CASSHRTTGETQYF. For the CDR3, the DNA is TGTGCCAGCAGCCACCGTACAACGGGGGAGACCCAGTACTTC. This chain connects TRBV11-3 to TRBJ2-5, with D perhaps TRBD2 (5 bases). V dropped 5 bases and J dropped 5 bases, with 15 bases sitting between them. The V gene's germline CDR1 is SGHNT and CDR2 YENEEA. This CDR3 comprises 14 residues.

The genes are TRBV18 and TRBJ2-2; unclear D gene. Germline V CDR1 and CDR2: KGHSH, LQKENI. Between the trimmed V and J ends, which lost 4 bases and 7 bases, there was a span of 4 bases. The length of the CDR3 is 11 residues. DNA of the CDR3: TGTGCCAGCTCACGGGACGGGGAGCTGTTTTTT. It encodes CASSRDGELFF.

The chain carries TRBV4-2 and TRBJ1-5; 9 positions agree with TRBD1. The germline V gene encodes CDR1 LGHNA and CDR2 YNFKEQ. The CDR3 sequence is 16 residues long. V was pared by 2 bases and J by 4 bases, with 6 bases of the junction left unmatched. The CDR3 DNA reads TGTGCCAGCAGCCAATCCGGGACAGGGTTAAATCAGCCCCAGCATTTT. Translation: CASSQSGTGLNQPQHF.

Only a few counts were recorded for this clone. The chain combines TRBV6-5 with TRBJ2-2, with D possibly being TRBD2 (5 bases). The CDR3 totals 14 residues. Germline lookup yields CDR1 MNHEY and CDR2 SVGAGI. V lost 0 bases to trimming and J lost 7 bases, with 9 bases between them. DNA for the CDR3: TGTGCCAGCAGTTACTCGAGGGTAATCGGGGAGCTGTTTTTT. Amino acids: CASSYSRVIGELFF.

The chain has TRBV11-2 and TRBJ2-1; D possibly matches TRBD1 or TRBD2 (5 bases each). From germline, CDR1 is SGHAT and CDR2 FQNNGV. The CDR3 sequence is 12 residues long. Trimming left V 5 bases short and J 9 bases short, with 11 bases between. CDR3 nucleotide sequence: TGTGCCAGCAGCCTCCTGGGGGTTGAGCAGTTCTTC. Protein product: CASSLLGVEQFF. The whole variable domain, filled in from reference TRBV11-2 and TRBJ2-1, reads EAGVAQSPRYKIIEKRQSVAFWCNPISGHATLYWYQQILGQGPKLLIQFQNNGVVDDSQLPKDRFSAERLKGVDSTLKIQPAKLEDSAVYLCASSLLGVEQFFGPGTRLTVL.

This chain joins TRBV11-2 and TRBJ2-5, with TRBD1 matching over 7 bases. The CDR3 consists of 13 residues. The V segment lost 4 bases and the J segment 4 bases; nucleotides outside the gene matches: 3. Germline V CDR1 and CDR2: SGHAT, FQNNGV. As DNA, the CDR3 is TGTGCCAGCAGCTCGACAGGGTCAGAGACCCAGTACTTC. Translating it yields CASSSTGSETQYF.

This clone was detected only once. The V call is TRBV15, the J call TRBJ1-5, with a possible D match to TRBD1 (5 bases). The V end was cut by 1 base, the J end by 7 bases, with 14 bases between. The V gene's germline CDR1 is LNHNV and CDR2 YYDKDF (reference sequence). This CDR3 is built from 15 residues. CDR3 DNA sequence: TGTGCCACCAGCAGAGGCCAGGGTCCACTCCAGCCCCAGCATTTT. This encodes CATSRGQGPLQPQHF.

V gene TRBV28 combines with J gene TRBJ1-3, with 8 bases that match TRBD1. CDR1 MDHEN and CDR2 SYDVKM come from the germline V gene. The CDR3 has 14 amino acids. The V and J ends lost 5 bases and 8 bases, in that order; junction bases with no gene match: 8. CDR3 residues: CASSRVRGQDTIYF. The CDR3 DNA is TGTGCCAGCAGTAGGGTCAGGGGGCAAGACACCATATATTTT.

The chain joins TRBV5-6 to TRBJ2-5, with 8 bases identical to TRBD2. Germline CDR1 is SGHDT and CDR2 is YYEEEE. The CDR3 has 15 amino acids. The V and J ends lost 4 bases and 4 bases, in that order; junction bases with no gene match: 9. CDR3 residues: CASSESGTRGETQYF. The CDR3, as DNA: TGTGCCAGCAGCGAATCCGGGACTAGAGGAGAGACCCAGTACTTC.

This clone was picked up one time. The chain links TRBV30 to TRBJ1-2; possibly TRBD1 for D (6 bases). Trimming shortened V by 3 bases and J by 6 bases, and 8 bases separated the two germline ends. CDR1 and CDR2 (germline): GTSNPN, SVGIG (reference sequence). CDR3 length equals 11 residues. CDR3 DNA sequence: TGTGCCTGGAGCACAGGGCATGGCTACACCTTC. Its protein product is CAWSTGHGYTF.

The chain links TRBV27 to TRBJ2-7, with D perhaps assigned TRBD1 or TRBD2 (5 bases each). The CDR3 has 13 residues. V lost 2 bases and J 3 bases, leaving 8 bases between the germline ends. From germline, CDR1 is MNHEY and CDR2 SMNVEV (reference sequence). CDR3: CASSLRGRYEQYF. The CDR3 region has the DNA TGTGCCAGCAGTTTACGGGGCCGCTACGAGCAGTACTTC.

This clone was picked up one time. CDR3 protein: CASGSTGNTEAFF. CDR3 coding DNA: TGCGCCAGCGGGTCAACAGGGAACACTGAAGCTTTCTTT. The chain combines TRBV5-1 with TRBJ1-1; TRBD1 is a possible D gene (5 bases). Germline values: CDR1 SGHRS, CDR2 YFSETQ. CDR3 length equals 13 residues. V lost 7 bases to trimming and J lost 1 base, with 11 bases between them. The variable domain in full, with the rest retrieved from reference TRBV5-1 and TRBJ1-1, is KAGVTQTPRYLIKTRGQQVTLSCSPISGHRSVSWYQQTPGQGLQFLFEYFSETQRNKGNFPGRFSGRQFSNSRSEMNVSTLELGDSALYLCASGSTGNTEAFFGQGTRLTVV.

V is TRBV30 and J is TRBJ1-6, with TRBD1 matching over 8 bases. Germline loops: CDR1 GTSNPN, CDR2 SVGIG (reference sequence). This CDR3 has 14 residues. V lost 3 bases to trimming and J lost 10 bases; unmatched junction nucleotides: 8. In DNA, the CDR3 is TGTGCCTGGAGCAAACAGGGGGAAAAATCACCCCTCCACTTT. Encoded protein: CAWSKQGEKSPLHF.

The rearrangement links TRBV19 to TRBJ1-5; no definite D call. V lost 5 bases and J lost 4, with 9 bases in between. CDR1 LNHDA and CDR2 SQIVND come from the germline V gene (reference sequence). The length of the CDR3 is 13 residues. The CDR3 region has the DNA TGTGCCAGTAGTTGGCAGGAAAATCAGCCCCAGCATTTT. It encodes CASSWQENQPQHF.